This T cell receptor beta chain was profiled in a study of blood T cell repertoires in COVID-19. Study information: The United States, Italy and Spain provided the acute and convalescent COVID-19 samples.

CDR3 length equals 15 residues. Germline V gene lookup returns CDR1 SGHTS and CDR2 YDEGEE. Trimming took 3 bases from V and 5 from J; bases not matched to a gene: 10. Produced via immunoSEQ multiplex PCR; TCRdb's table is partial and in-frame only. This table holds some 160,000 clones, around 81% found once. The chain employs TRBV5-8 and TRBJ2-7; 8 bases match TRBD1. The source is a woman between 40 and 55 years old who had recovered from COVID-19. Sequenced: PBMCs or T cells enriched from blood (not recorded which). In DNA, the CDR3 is TGTGCCAGCAGCTCACTGACAGGGGCCACTCACGAGCAGTACTTC. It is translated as CASSSLTGATHEQYF.